What follows are 28 T cell receptor beta chains derived from one specimen sequenced in a study of T cells in Graves' hyperthyroidism and ophthalmopathy. TCR beta CDR3 regions were amplified from RNA transcripts. The study used the HTBI primer set for a first-round RT-PCR of the TCR CDR3. TCRdb used MiXCR to reprocess the multiplex PCR reads, holding one entry per CDR3 protein. The table lists roughly 380,000 distinct CDR3 sequences, over 11% of them singletons. The sequenced sample was blood. These receptors were taken from a woman in her sixties or seventies with Graves' hyperthyroidism.

The chain is built from TRBV20-1 and TRBJ2-7; D ambiguous. The V end was cut by 0 bases, the J end by 5 bases, with 17 bases between. The CDR3 totals 15 residues. Looked up from germline, CDR1 is DFQATT and CDR2 is SNEGSKA (reference sequence). CDR3 region: CSARDYLGDTDEQYF. CDR3 bases: TGCAGTGCTAGAGATTACTTAGGAGACACTGACGAGCAGTACTTC.

The chain links TRBV25-1 to TRBJ2-3, with D tentatively TRBD1 (5 bases). CDR1 MGHDK and CDR2 SYGVNS come from the germline V gene. The CDR3 sequence is 15 residues long. Trimming cost V 4 bases and J 2 bases, with 13 bases left between them. The CDR3 DNA follows: TGTGCCAGCAGTGCCGCAGGGTGGGCCACAGATACGCAGTATTTT. Translation: CASSAAGWATDTQYF.

The table lists this clonotype with many counts. CDR3 in amino acids: CASRSSRGFRDTEAFF. CDR3 in DNA: TGTGCCAGCAGGTCGAGCCGGGGCTTTAGGGACACTGAAGCTTTCTTT. The chain combines TRBV27 with TRBJ1-1, with D possibly TRBD1 on 5 matching bases. Trimming took 6 bases from V and 3 from J, leaving 20 bases between them. The CDR3 sequence is 16 residues long. Looked up from germline, CDR1 is MNHEY and CDR2 is SMNVEV (reference sequence).

With regard to this clonotype: One base away lies a much larger clone, so this may be a sequencing read error. V usage is TRBV28 and J usage is TRBJ2-3, with a weak D call TRBD1 (5 bases). This CDR3 spans 13 amino acids. Germline CDR1 is MDHEN and CDR2 is SYDVKM. CDR3 protein: CASKSQGTDAQYF. For the CDR3, the DNA is TGTGCCAGCAAGAGTCAGGGCACAGATGCGCAGTATTTT.

In this sample, this clonotype turned up many times. The rearrangement joins TRBV29-1 to TRBJ2-3; 10 positions match TRBD2. CDR1 and CDR2 (germline): SQVTM, ANQGSEA. J was trimmed by 4 bases and V by 6 bases; bases with no gene match: 4. The CDR3 contains 13 residues. The CDR3 region is CSVLAGEPDTQYF. The CDR3 nucleotides read TGCAGCGTCCTAGCGGGGGAACCAGATACGCAGTATTTT.

This clonotype has a count of ten or more. The rearrangement joins TRBV11-2 to TRBJ2-1; 11 positions agree with TRBD2. The junction had 14 bases not matched to a gene; V was cut back by 5 bases and J by 14 bases. There are 15 residues in the CDR3. Per the germline V gene, CDR1 is SGHAT and CDR2 is FQNNGV. The CDR3 sequence: CASSPGLAAQRREFF. The CDR3 coding sequence is TGTGCCAGCAGCCCGGGACTAGCGGCACAACGAAGGGAGTTCTTC.

This chain links TRBV19 with TRBJ1-5; D gene ambiguous. V lost 5 bases to trimming and J lost 1 base, with 15 bases between them. The V gene's germline CDR1 is LNHDA and CDR2 SQIVND (reference sequence). This CDR3 has 16 amino acids. The CDR3 reads CASSSPDATSNQPQHF. The CDR3 DNA reads as TGTGCCAGTAGTTCCCCGGATGCAACGAGCAATCAGCCCCAGCATTTT.

This clonotype occurred once. The chain combines TRBV6-2 or TRBV6-3 with TRBJ2-7; TRBD2 matches at 13 bases. The germline V gene has CDR1 MNHEY and CDR2 SVGEGT. CDR3 size: 18 residues. V shed 6 bases, J shed 1 base, and the junction held 12 bases outside the gene matches. The CDR3 spells CASSEGRELAGGSYEQYF. CDR3 nucleotides: TGTGCCAGCAGCGAGGGTCGGGAACTAGCGGGGGGGTCCTACGAGCAGTACTTC.

In its sample, this clonotype was seen many times. The V gene is TRBV18, the J gene TRBJ1-5, with D possibly TRBD1 on 5 matching bases. The CDR3 length is 16 residues. CDR1 and CDR2 (germline): KGHSH, LQKENI. V was cut by 3 bases and J by 2 bases, with 14 bases left in between. The CDR3 region is CASSPAGVQRNQPQHF. CDR3 coding DNA: TGTGCCAGCTCACCTGCGGGGGTTCAGCGCAATCAGCCCCAGCATTTT.

In this sample, this clonotype turned up many times. This rearrangement joins TRBV28 to TRBJ2-7; TRBD1 matches 9 bases. The CDR3 is 15 residues long. With 5 bases clipped from V and 0 bases from J, the junction kept 5 bases outside the gene matches. The germline CDR1 and CDR2 sequences are MDHEN and SYDVKM. The CDR3 DNA reads TGTGCCAGCAGTCGCCGGGACAGGGTCTCCTACGAGCAGTACTTC. Translation gives CASSRRDRVSYEQYF.

Many counts were recorded for this clonotype. The chain has TRBV20-1 and TRBJ2-7; 9 bases match TRBD2. The CDR3 runs to 13 residues. Per the germline V gene, CDR1 is DFQATT and CDR2 is SNEGSKA (reference sequence). The ends lost 1 base at V and 3 bases at J; junction bases unmatched: 1. Here the CDR3 DNA reads TGCAGTGCTAGAGTTAGCGGGGGCTACGAGCAGTACTTC. Protein: CSARVSGGYEQYF.

This clonotype was recorded a few times. The chain carries TRBV28 and TRBJ1-5; D ambiguous. CDR1 MDHEN and CDR2 SYDVKM come from the germline V gene. V was pared by 10 bases and J by 7 bases, with 14 bases between. The CDR3 loop spans 12 amino acids. The chain's CDR3 is CATSFGGQPQHF. CDR3 nucleotide sequence: TGTGCCACCTCCTTTGGAGGACAGCCCCAGCATTTT.

The chain links TRBV7-9 to TRBJ1-1; D is undetermined. CDR3 length: 15 residues. V lost 6 bases, J lost 4 bases, and 18 bases lay in between. Germline CDR1 reads SEHNR; CDR2 reads FQNEAQ (reference sequence). In DNA form, the CDR3 reads TGTGCCAGCAGGGACTACCTGAAGGATGGCACTGAAGCTTTCTTT. Residues: CASRDYLKDGTEAFF.

There are many counts of this clonotype. The V gene is TRBV24-1, the J gene TRBJ2-1; D is ambiguous. V shed 4 bases and J shed 5 bases, with 14 bases lying between them. The CDR3 consists of 15 residues. CDR1 and CDR2 (germline): KGHDR, SFDVKD. CDR3 sequence: CATSEVVGLHNEQFF. The CDR3 nucleotides are TGTGCCACCAGTGAAGTGGTAGGTCTCCACAATGAGCAGTTCTTC.

This clonotype has a handful of counts. A read error may account for a junction end that differs from germline. The V gene is TRBV7-7, the J gene TRBJ2-1; D gene unclear. The CDR3 is 14 amino acids. The V gene's germline CDR1 is SSHAT and CDR2 FNYEAQ (reference sequence). CDR3: CASSSLHESNEQFF. The CDR3 DNA is TGTGCTAGCAGCTCGCTCCACGAAAGTAATGAGCAGTTCTTC.

For this clonotype: A much larger clone differs from this one at a single base, so this may be a read error. This rearrangement joins TRBV12-5 to TRBJ2-2; 10 bases agree with TRBD2. This CDR3 region has 17 residues. V was clipped by 0 bases and J by 6 bases; unmatched bases: 7. The V gene's germline CDR1 is LGHNT and CDR2 FRNRAP. The CDR3 loop reads CASGLVLSGRASGELFF. The CDR3 region has the DNA TGTGCTAGTGGTTTGGTACTCAGCGGGAGGGCCTCCGGGGAGCTGTTTTTT. The whole variable domain, remainder taken from reference TRBV12-5 and TRBJ2-2, is DARVTQTPRHKVTEMGQEVTMRCQPILGHNTVFWYRQTMMQGLELLAYFRNRAPLDDSGMPKDRFSAEMPDATLATLKIQPSEPRDSAVYFCASGLVLSGRASGELFFGEGSRLTVL.

This clonotype showed up many times. The gene calls are TRBV6-6 and TRBJ2-5; TRBD2 aligns across 9 bases. CDR1 is MNHNY, CDR2 SVGAGI, per germline (reference sequence). The V and J ends lost 2 bases and 5 bases, in that order; junction bases with no gene match: 9. The CDR3 is made up of 16 amino acids. CDR3 in DNA: TGTGCCAGCAGTTACCGTACTAGCGGGCAAGGGGAGACCCAGTACTTC. Protein product: CASSYRTSGQGETQYF.

Many counts were recorded for this clonotype. This chain uses TRBV2 with TRBJ2-1; D unresolved. From germline, CDR1 is SNHLY and CDR2 FYNNEI. V gave up 6 bases and J gave up 4 bases, with 7 bases separating them. The CDR3 contains 12 residues. The CDR3 coding sequence is TGTGCCAGCAGGGGCCTTTACAATGAGCAGTTCTTC. Its protein product is CASRGLYNEQFF.

This clonotype was seen more than once but under ten times. The chain recombines TRBV24-1 with TRBJ2-5; D might be TRBD1 or TRBD2, each matching 5 bases. Trimming stripped 3 bases from V and 4 bases from J, with 23 bases between. This CDR3 comprises 18 residues. The germline CDR1 and CDR2 sequences are KGHDR and SFDVKD. CDR3 in DNA: TGTGCCACCAGTGATGTTCTTAGCCCGGGACCCGGTGGAGAGACCCAGTACTTC. Protein product: CATSDVLSPGPGGETQYF.

This clonotype was found many times. The rearrangement joins TRBV12-3 or TRBV12-4 to TRBJ1-3; 9 bases map to TRBD1. V shed 6 bases, J shed 4 bases, and the junction held 7 bases outside the gene matches. The CDR3 loop spans 15 amino acids. CDR3 region: CASRLYRGPGNTIYF. CDR3 sequence (DNA): TGTGCCAGCAGGCTATACAGGGGGCCCGGAAACACCATATATTTT.

At least ten counts were recorded for this clonotype. This chain joins TRBV12-3 or TRBV12-4 and TRBJ2-2; weak D call: TRBD1 (5 bases). V was shortened by 6 bases and J by 8 bases, with 13 bases between the two germline ends. The CDR3 is 13 amino acids. The CDR3: CASSRQSQGELFF. The CDR3 DNA follows: TGTGCCAGCAGCAGACAGTCACAGGGGGAGCTGTTTTTT.

This clonotype appeared many times. The chain couples TRBV10-3 to TRBJ2-7; 7 positions agree with TRBD2. Trimming took 6 bases from V and 7 from J; bases not matched to a gene: 12. The CDR3 is 14 residues long. Germline-derived CDR1 and CDR2 are ENHRY and SYGVKD. The CDR3 DNA reads as TGTGCCATCAGGACTAGCCCGGGGCCTGGAGAGCAGTACTTC. Its translation: CAIRTSPGPGEQYF.

V usage is TRBV19 and J usage is TRBJ2-1; TRBD1 matches at 7 bases. J lost 0 bases, V lost 6 bases, and 8 bases had no gene match. Looked up from germline, CDR1 is LNHDA and CDR2 is SQIVND (reference sequence). CDR3 length: 16 amino acids. The chain's CDR3 is CASRTQTGSSYNEQFF. CDR3 in DNA: TGTGCCAGTAGAACTCAGACAGGGAGCTCCTACAATGAGCAGTTCTTC. The full variable domain, rest sourced from reference TRBV19 and TRBJ2-1, is DGGITQSPKYLFRKEGQNVTLSCEQNLNHDAMYWYRQDPGQGLRLIYYSQIVNDFQKGDIAEGYSVSREKKESFPLTVTSAQKNPTAFYLCASRTQTGSSYNEQFFGPGTRLTVL.

Ten or more counts support this clonotype. The genes are TRBV6-1 and TRBJ1-5, with TRBD1 as a possible D gene (5 bases). Trimming left V 6 bases short and J 5 bases short, with 14 bases between. CDR3 length equals 14 residues. Per germline, CDR1 MNHNS and CDR2 SASEGT. CDR3 sequence reads: CASSLDRSDQPQHF. CDR3 in DNA: TGTGCCAGCAGCCTCGACAGATCCGATCAGCCCCAGCATTTT.

This chain links TRBV20-1 with TRBJ2-3; D assignment may be TRBD1 or TRBD2 (7 bases each). The V end was cut by 6 bases, the J end by 0 bases, with 16 bases between. This CDR3 is 15 amino acids long. Germline CDR1 reads DFQATT; CDR2 reads SNEGSKA (reference sequence). CDR3 amino acids: CSARQGGGSTDTQYF. The CDR3 DNA sequence: TGCAGTGCCAGACAGGGAGGGGGAAGCACAGATACGCAGTATTTT.

This clonotype was detected many times. The chain links TRBV5-1 to TRBJ1-1; D is ambiguous. This CDR3 spans 16 amino acids. With 2 bases removed from V and 3 bases from J, the gap between germline ends came to 17 bases. Germline CDR1 reads SGHRS; CDR2 reads YFSETQ. DNA of the CDR3: TGCGCCAGCAGCTTCTGGTCCTCAGCGGACCACACTGAAGCTTTCTTT. It is translated as CASSFWSSADHTEAFF.

There are many counts of this clonotype. J is TRBJ2-7 and V is TRBV6-6; no firm D call. This CDR3 contains 14 residues. The V and J ends lost 2 bases and 6 bases respectively, with 14 bases between them. The germline V gene encodes CDR1 MNHNY and CDR2 SVGAGI (reference sequence). The CDR3 here is CASSYANSVGEQYF. The DNA of the CDR3 is TGTGCCAGCAGTTACGCCAATTCAGTCGGCGAGCAGTACTTC.

This clonotype appeared many times. V is TRBV27 and J is TRBJ2-7; possibly TRBD1 for D (5 bases). The V gene's germline CDR1 is MNHEY and CDR2 SMNVEV (reference sequence). This CDR3 is built from 13 residues. Deletions cut 5 bases from V and 3 bases from J, with 11 bases between. The CDR3 region has the DNA TGTGCCAGCAGTATCAAGGACAACTACGAGCAGTACTTC. Its translation: CASSIKDNYEQYF.